This T cell receptor beta chain is drawn from a study of blood T cell repertoires in COVID-19. Germline CDR1 is SGHAT and CDR2 is FQNNGV. The CDR3 has 16 amino acids. V shed 5 bases and J shed 0 bases, with 15 bases lying between them. This table comes from immunoSEQ multiplex PCR, and its TCRdb copy is limited to in-frame clones, with some not included. The table records some 250,000 clones, roughly 88% of them present only once. The TCR was taken from a woman between 45 and 60 years old who had recovered from COVID-19. The V call is TRBV11-2, the J call TRBJ2-3, with a weak D call TRBD2 (6 bases). Material for sequencing was PBMCs or T cells enriched from blood (not recorded which). This CDR3 is CASSLRRGTSTDTQYF. CDR3 DNA: TGTGCCAGCAGCCTACGGAGGGGAACTAGCACAGATACGCAGTATTTT.